This T cell receptor beta chain stems from a study of T cells in Graves' hyperthyroidism and ophthalmopathy. Study results and caveats: In validation, the model predicted ophthalmopathy. These predictions came a median about 6.2 months before onset.

Trimming removed 4 bases from V and 0 bases from J, with 16 bases in between. This CDR3 has 16 amino acids. Germline lookup yields CDR1 MDHEN and CDR2 SYDVKM. This clonotype was counted only a few times. Its antigen is unidentified. The PBMCs studied were ones that came from 10 ml fresh peripheral blood. Template material for amplifying TCR beta CDR3 regions consisted of RNA transcripts. The HTBI primer set drove a first-round RT-PCR of the TCR CDR3. TCRdb re-derived calls from the multiplex PCR reads in MiXCR, one entry per CDR3 protein. Of more than 600,000 distinct CDR3 sequences in the sample, about 15% were seen once.

This TCR was sampled from a man between 18 and 29 years old with Graves' hyperthyroidism. J is TRBJ2-7 and V is TRBV28; no clear D. Sequenced input: blood. The CDR3 DNA is TGTGCCAGCAGTTCCCTGCCGCGTCTAAGCTCCTACGAGCAGTACTTC. Translation gives CASSSLPRLSSYEQYF. Full variable domain (rest looked up from reference TRBV28 and TRBJ2-7): DVKVTQSSRYLVKRTGEKVFLECVQDMDHENMFWYRQDPGLGLRLIYFSYDVKMKEKGDIPEGYSVSREKKERFSLILESASTNQTSMYLCASSSLPRLSSYEQYFGPGTRLTVT.